A selection of T cell receptor beta chains follows, all from one sample in a study of cytomegalovirus exposure and HLA in healthy donors. TCRdb's table, derived via immunoSEQ multiplex PCR, lists solely in-frame clones and lacks some. In the table there are about 160,000 clones, 70% of which are singletons. The sequencing sample was made of PBMCs. The receptors stem from a young man in good health and CMV-seropositive. The CDR3 runs from the conserved cysteine through the conserved F or W. The order of the fields is D gene, J gene, clone size, V gene, CDR3 DNA, CDR3 protein. The D gene is left open where the match is weak. Clone size, where shown, is once, few, many, or a class for clones that have expanded.

NA TRBJ2-2 few TRBV4-1 TGCGCCAGCAGCCAAAGGGACAAGGTCACCGGGGAGCTGTTTTTT CASSQRDKVTGELFF
NA TRBJ1-2 NA TRBV28 TGTGCCAGCAGTTTGTACCAGTCGATGTCTAACTATGGCTACACCTTC CASSLYQSMSNYGYTF
TRBD2 TRBJ2-1 few TRBV30 TGTGCCTGGAGTGTAGCCGGGGGGGATGAGCAGTTCTTC CAWSVAGGDEQFF
NA TRBJ1-1 NA TRBV7-2 TGTGCCAGCAGGGCAGAGGGAGGGAACACTGAAGCTTTCTTT CASRAEGGNTEAFF
NA TRBJ1-2 NA TRBV28 TGTGCCAGCAGTTTACAGGGGTCTGGCTACACCTTC CASSLQGSGYTF
TRBD1 TRBJ1-3 NA TRBV13 TGTGCCAGCAGCCTATCGGACAGGGTATTATATTTT CASSLSDRVLYF
NA TRBJ2-3 NA TRBV28 TGTGCCAGCAGTTACCCCCTGGGCGGGGGCGATACGCAGTATTTT CASSYPLGGGDTQYF
NA TRBJ2-5 NA TRBV28 TGTGCCAGCAGGAAACAGGGTCGAGAGACCCAGTACTTC CASRKQGRETQYF
NA TRBJ1-2 NA TRBV30 TGTGCCTGGATCAGGTGGGGGCGCCTAAGTGGCTACACCTTC CAWIRWGRLSGYTF
NA TRBJ1-1 few TRBV2 TGTGCCAGCAGAGCCGGGTCTTCTAACACTGAAGCTTTCTTT CASRAGSSNTEAFF
TRBD1 TRBJ1-4 NA TRBV18 TGTGCCAGCTCACCCGGACAGGGCAATGAAAAACTGTTTTTT CASSPGQGNEKLFF
NA TRBJ2-3 once TRBV2 TGTGCCAGCAGTGAAGCCCGGTCGTCCGGGGATACGCAGTATTTT CASSEARSSGDTQYF
TRBD1 TRBJ1-1 NA TRBV7-2 TGTGCCAGCAGCCCTTGGACAGGGAGGGTGGACACTGAAGCTTTCTTT CASSPWTGRVDTEAFF
NA TRBJ1-1 NA TRBV6-5 TGTGCCAGCAGGCCCGTCGGTGGTGAAGCTTTCTTT CASRPVGGEAFF
NA TRBJ2-5 once TRBV28 TGTGCCAGCAGTCCGATGGACAGAGAGGAGACCCAGTACTTC CASSPMDREETQYF
TRBD1 TRBJ2-2 NA TRBV28 TGTGCCAGCACCATCGTGTGGGGACAGAGAAACACCGGGGAGCTGTTTTTT CASTIVWGQRNTGELFF